Presented here are 26 T cell receptor beta chains from one specimen sequenced in a study of control samples from healthy donors and cancer patients. Sequencing was performed with immunoSEQ multiplex PCR; in TCRdb, only in-frame clones are kept and a portion is missing. The sample yields some 120,000 clones, about 88% seen once. Sequenced sample: blood. The receptor set was obtained from a man in his forties or fifties in good health.

The chain has TRBV5-4 and TRBJ2-2; TRBD1 agrees at 9 bases. This CDR3 comprises 14 residues. CDR1 and CDR2 from the germline V gene are SGHNT and YYREEE (reference sequence). The ends lost 4 bases at V and 6 bases at J; junction bases unmatched: 4. This CDR3 is CASSETGGPGELFF. The CDR3 DNA sequence: TGTGCCAGCAGCGAAACAGGGGGCCCCGGGGAGCTGTTTTTT.

This chain links TRBV10-2 with TRBJ1-3, with D possibly being TRBD1 (6 bases). Germline V gene sequence: CDR1 WSHSY, CDR2 SAAADI. The ends were cut back, 0 bases at V and 0 bases at J, with 9 bases in the middle. The CDR3 is 16 amino acids. CDR3 sequence reads: CASSESDRISGNTIYF. The CDR3 nucleotides read TGCGCCAGCAGTGAGTCAGACAGGATCTCTGGAAACACCATATATTTT.

The rearrangement joins TRBV9 to TRBJ2-5; D is perhaps TRBD1 (6 bases). V was trimmed by 0 bases and J by 5 bases, leaving 14 bases between them. CDR3 length: 15 residues. The germline V gene encodes CDR1 SGDLS and CDR2 YYNGEE. The CDR3 bases are TGTGCCAGCAGCGTAGTAGGGGGTCAGGGGGAGACCCAGTACTTC. This gives the protein CASSVVGGQGETQYF. Complete variable domain (other parts from reference TRBV9 and TRBJ2-5): DSGVTQTPKHLITATGQRVTLRCSPRSGDLSVYWYQQSLDQGLQFLIQYYNGEERAKGNILERFSAQQFPDLHSELNLSSLELGDSALYFCASSVVGGQGETQYFGPGTRLLVL.

V gene TRBV18 combines with J gene TRBJ1-1; D uncertain. V shed 3 bases and J shed 4 bases, with 6 bases lying between them. There are 12 residues in the CDR3. Looked up from germline, CDR1 is KGHSH and CDR2 is LQKENI. This chain's CDR3 is CASSPRLTEAFF. The CDR3 nucleotides are TGTGCCAGCTCACCCCGACTCACTGAAGCTTTCTTT. The whole variable domain, filled in from reference TRBV18 and TRBJ1-1, reads NAGVMQNPRHLVRRRGQEARLRCSPMKGHSHVYWYRQLPEEGLKFMVYLQKENIIDESGMPKERFSAEFPKEGPSILRIQQVVRGDSAAYFCASSPRLTEAFFGQGTRLTVV.

The chain joins TRBV28 to TRBJ1-5; 10 nucleotides agree with TRBD1. After removal of 6 bases from V and 3 bases from J, the junction contained 8 bases not matched to a gene. Germline V gives CDR1 MDHEN, CDR2 SYDVKM. CDR3 length equals 16 residues. The CDR3 DNA follows: TGTGCCAGCAGGCACCGGGACAGGGGAAACAATCAGCCCCAGCATTTT. It yields the protein CASRHRDRGNNQPQHF.

This chain connects TRBV5-3 to TRBJ2-1; TRBD2 matches at 8 bases. TRBV5-3 is treated as an ORF (open reading frame) with a function not yet certain. After removal of 4 bases from V and 7 bases from J, the junction contained 13 bases not matched to a gene. This CDR3 is built from 16 residues. This chain's CDR3 is CARSVPDSGDPNEQFF. CDR3 coding DNA: TGTGCCAGAAGCGTCCCGGATAGCGGGGATCCAAATGAGCAGTTCTTC.

This chain joins TRBV6-1 and TRBJ1-5; D is uncertain. Deletions cut 2 bases from V and 0 bases from J, with 8 bases between. Germline V gene lookup returns CDR1 MNHNS and CDR2 SASEGT. There are 15 residues in the CDR3. The CDR3 sequence: CASSEPGNSNQPQHF. In DNA form, the CDR3 reads TGTGCCAGCAGTGAACCAGGAAATAGCAATCAGCCCCAGCATTTT.

The rearrangement links TRBV28 to TRBJ2-1; TRBD2 matches 13 bases. CDR3 length equals 17 residues. Germline-derived CDR1 and CDR2 are MDHEN and SYDVKM. V lost 7 bases and J lost 8; bases outside the gene matches: 14. The CDR3 reads CASTLPGLAGVRHEQFF. In nucleotides, the CDR3 is TGTGCCAGCACGCTACCTGGACTAGCGGGGGTGCGACATGAGCAGTTCTTC.

Comment on this clone: Sequence at one end of the junction differs from germline and may be a read error. This rearrangement joins TRBV28 to TRBJ1-3, with TRBD1 as a possible D gene (5 bases). The germline V gene has CDR1 MDHEN and CDR2 SYDVKM. The CDR3 has 14 amino acids. The CDR3 coding sequence is TGTGCCAGCAGCCTGCCCCCCGCGAGACACCCCAGGGATTTT. It translates to CASSLPPARHPRDF.

The chain couples TRBV3-1 (or the pseudogene TRBV3-2) to TRBJ2-7, with D tentatively TRBD2 (6 bases). This CDR3 is 14 amino acids long. The germline gives CDR1 LGHDT, CDR2 YNNKEL (reference sequence). With 0 bases removed from V and 3 bases from J, the gap between germline ends came to 9 bases. CDR3 region: CASSQELAVYEQYF. In DNA, the CDR3 is TGTGCCAGCAGCCAAGAACTAGCTGTCTACGAGCAGTACTTC.

The rearrangement joins TRBV19 to TRBJ1-2, with TRBD1 matching 9 bases. The J segment lost 2 bases and the V segment lost 4 bases, leaving 2 bases of the junction unmatched. Germline-derived CDR1 and CDR2 are LNHDA and SQIVND (reference sequence). This CDR3 comprises 14 residues. The CDR3 reads CASSTGQGNYGYTF. The CDR3 region has the DNA TGTGCCAGTAGTACAGGACAGGGGAACTATGGCTACACCTTC.

This rearrangement joins TRBV27 to TRBJ2-3, with D possibly TRBD1 on 6 matching bases. From germline, CDR1 is MNHEY and CDR2 SMNVEV (reference sequence). The CDR3 extends over 13 amino acids. Trimming took 4 bases from V and 3 from J, leaving 8 bases between them. CDR3 amino acids: CASSSGQTDTQYF. CDR3 nucleotides: TGTGCCAGCAGTTCCGGACAGACAGATACGCAGTATTTT.

V gene TRBV4-1 combines with J gene TRBJ1-2, with a tentative D call TRBD1 (5 bases). Germline loops: CDR1 MGHRA, CDR2 YSYEKL. V was pared by 5 bases and J by 7 bases, with 14 bases between. The length of the CDR3 is 13 residues. The CDR3 loop is CASSEAGGAGYTF. The CDR3 DNA sequence: TGCGCCAGCAGCGAAGCCGGGGGTGCTGGCTACACCTTC.

The chain couples TRBV10-3 to TRBJ1-4; 9 positions match TRBD1. This CDR3 has 15 residues. Germline CDR1 reads ENHRY; CDR2 reads SYGVKD. With V trimmed by 3 bases and J by 8 bases, 7 bases remained unmatched. CDR3 loop: CAISEGTGIVEKLFF. For the CDR3, the DNA is TGTGCCATCAGTGAAGGGACAGGGATCGTCGAAAAACTGTTTTTT.

The genes are TRBV5-6 and TRBJ2-7; D gene uncertain. Looked up from germline, CDR1 is SGHDT and CDR2 is YYEEEE. This CDR3 has 14 amino acids. Trimming took 3 bases from V and 2 from J, leaving 12 bases between them. The CDR3 nucleotides are TGTGCCAGCAGCTATCGGGCTGGGCCCTACGAGCAGTACTTC. Amino acids: CASSYRAGPYEQYF.

The chain is built from TRBV2 and TRBJ2-7; D possibly corresponds to TRBD1 (5 bases). V was trimmed by 5 bases and J by 3 bases, leaving 14 bases between them. The CDR3 is 14 residues long. From germline, CDR1 is SNHLY and CDR2 FYNNEI. CDR3 sequence reads: CASSRARVYYEQYF. As DNA, the CDR3 is TGTGCCAGCAGTCGGGCCAGGGTATACTACGAGCAGTACTTC. Looking up the rest from reference TRBV2 and TRBJ2-7 gives the full variable domain: EPEVTQTPSHQVTQMGQEVILRCVPISNHLYFYWYRQILGQKVEFLVSFYNNEISEKSEIFDDQFSVERPDGSNFTLKIRSTKLEDSAMYFCASSRARVYYEQYFGPGTRLTVT.

The rearrangement links TRBV4-1 to TRBJ1-1, with D perhaps matching TRBD1 (5 bases). Germline CDR1 and CDR2: MGHRA and YSYEKL. Trimming removed 1 base from V and 11 bases from J, with 17 bases in between. The CDR3 loop spans 14 amino acids. Written as DNA, the CDR3 is TGCGCCAGCAGCCAAGGATGGGGGTTGGCTCGGGCTTTCTTT. It encodes CASSQGWGLARAFF.

This chain links TRBV28 with TRBJ2-2; 7 bases agree with TRBD1. The CDR3 totals 16 residues. After removal of 5 bases from V and 3 bases from J, the junction contained 9 bases not matched to a gene. Germline CDR1 MDHEN, CDR2 SYDVKM. The CDR3 nucleotides read TGTGCCAGCAGTGGGTCGCGCAGGGGGTACACCGGGGAGCTGTTTTTT. Its protein product is CASSGSRRGYTGELFF.

This clone occurred once. The chain's CDR3 is CASSLESNEKLFF. The CDR3 DNA sequence: TGTGCCAGCAGTTTAGAGAGTAATGAAAAACTGTTTTTT. J is TRBJ1-4 and V is TRBV12-3 or TRBV12-4; D unresolved. CDR3 length equals 13 residues. Trimming left V 1 base short and J 4 bases short, with 4 bases between.

The chain uses TRBV28 and TRBJ2-1; TRBD2 agrees at 10 bases. This CDR3 contains 14 residues. The germline V gene has CDR1 MDHEN and CDR2 SYDVKM. The V segment lost 5 bases and the J segment 8 bases; nucleotides outside the gene matches: 6. The CDR3: CASSVLAGADEQFF. In nucleotides, the CDR3 is TGTGCCAGCAGTGTTCTAGCGGGGGCGGATGAGCAGTTCTTC.

V gene TRBV4-1 combines with J gene TRBJ2-7; 10 positions match TRBD2. V was clipped by 0 bases and J by 6 bases; unmatched bases: 5. The CDR3 sequence is 15 residues long. Per the germline V gene, CDR1 is MGHRA and CDR2 is YSYEKL. In DNA, the CDR3 is TGCGCCAGCAGCCAAGATGAGCGGGGGGGCCGCGAGCAGTACTTC. Translated: CASSQDERGGREQYF.

This clone was picked up a small number of times. This chain links TRBV18 with TRBJ2-1; maybe TRBD2 (6 bases). The CDR3 runs to 16 residues. V dropped 3 bases and J dropped 0 bases, with 12 bases sitting between them. Germline loops: CDR1 KGHSH, CDR2 LQKENI. The CDR3: CASSPWGDSSYNEQFF. The DNA of the CDR3 is TGTGCCAGCTCACCTTGGGGGGATAGCTCCTACAATGAGCAGTTCTTC.

The chain recombines TRBV11-2 with TRBJ2-7; no clear D gene. CDR3 size: 15 residues. Germline CDR1 is SGHAT and CDR2 is FQNNGV. V was shortened by 3 bases and J by 0 bases, with 12 bases between the two germline ends. CDR3 coding DNA: TGTGCCAGCAGCTTGAATTACGAAAGCTCCTACGAGCAGTACTTC. As protein: CASSLNYESSYEQYF.

The rearrangement links TRBV28 to TRBJ2-1, with D possibly TRBD2 on 6 matching bases. The CDR3 length is 14 residues. CDR1 is MDHEN, CDR2 SYDVKM, per germline. V shed 4 bases and J shed 8 bases, with 15 bases lying between them. In DNA form, the CDR3 reads TGTGCCAGCAGTTCGTCAGAGGGACTGGATGAGCAGTTCTTC. Residues: CASSSSEGLDEQFF.

The chain is built from TRBV7-8 and TRBJ2-3; D gene ambiguous. The CDR3 consists of 14 residues. Per germline, CDR1 SGHVS and CDR2 FQNEAQ. V gave up 2 bases and J gave up 1 base, with 7 bases separating them. The CDR3 nucleotides read TGTGCCAGCAGCTTAAGTATTGGCACAGATACGCAGTATTTT. It specifies CASSLSIGTDTQYF.

This chain connects TRBV5-1 to TRBJ2-3; D is unclear. In germline, CDR1 is SGHRS, CDR2 YFSETQ. The V end was cut by 0 bases, the J end by 2 bases, with 13 bases between. CDR3 size: 16 residues. CDR3 region: CASSLDGVPYTDTQYF. CDR3 DNA sequence: TGCGCCAGCAGCTTGGATGGGGTCCCATACACAGATACGCAGTATTTT. Drawing the rest from reference TRBV5-1 and TRBJ2-3, the complete variable domain is KAGVTQTPRYLIKTRGQQVTLSCSPISGHRSVSWYQQTPGQGLQFLFEYFSETQRNKGNFPGRFSGRQFSNSRSEMNVSTLELGDSALYLCASSLDGVPYTDTQYFGPGTRLTVL.